The text below deals with one T cell receptor beta chain. Its cognate antigen is unknown. This sample was taken from a study of cytomegalovirus exposure and HLA in healthy donors. Study results and limitations: Several of the most significant clusters appeared, in a later analysis, to be linked to common viral pathogens. 164 TCR beta chains were listed as cytomegalovirus-associated.

Researchers ran the PCR with 60 Vbeta and 13 Jbeta primers. Profiling relied on immunoSEQ multiplex PCR, and the TCRdb table lists in-frame clones only, not all of them. Among about 120,000 clones listed, roughly 77% were seen once. This TCR came from a man aged 40-55 years in good health and CMV-seronegative. The sample taken for sequencing was PBMCs.

This chain's CDR3 is CASSLSYQETQYF. CDR3 in DNA: TGTGCCAGCAGCTTATCGTACCAAGAGACCCAGTACTTC. The V and J genes are TRBV7-2 and TRBJ2-5; no reliable D call. Trimming left V 2 bases short and J 0 bases short, with 4 bases between. CDR1 and CDR2 from the germline V gene are SGHTA and FQGNSA. The CDR3 covers 13 residues.